This note documents a single T cell receptor beta chain sequence. Its antigen remains unknown. The data originate from a study of radiation and T cells in renal cell carcinoma. Sample time point: blood 4 weeks post-SBRT, at nephrectomy. Regarding treatment: 15 Gy SBRT to primary tumor, nephrectomy 4 weeks later. Nephrectomy followed 15 Gy stereotactic body radiation by 4 weeks. Serial blood draws occurred at baseline and 2 and 4 weeks post-SBRT. This CDR3 is built from 13 residues. With V trimmed by 4 bases and J by 7 bases, 4 bases remained unmatched. In germline, CDR1 is GTSNPN, CDR2 SVGIG (reference sequence). The table came from immunoSEQ multiplex PCR; TCRdb's copy has only in-frame clones and leaves some out. Of just under 150,000 clones listed, 70% to 90% are singletons. Study-wide points: From baseline, blood top tumor clonotypes peaked at 2 weeks post-radiation.

The clonotype was recovered from a woman aged 50 to 65 with renal cell carcinoma. The rearrangement uses TRBV30 and TRBJ1-6; 7 nucleotides agree with TRBD1. This sample comprised blood, obtained from a patient whose treatment included radiotherapy and nephrectomy. CDR3 DNA sequence: TGTGCCTGGAACCAGGGGGGGAATTCACCCCTCCACTTT. It encodes CAWNQGGNSPLHF.